This TCR beta chain was captured in a study of early T cells in non-severe SARS-CoV-2 infection. The CDR3 spans 22 residues. CDR1 and CDR2 from the germline V gene are SEHNR and FQNEAQ (reference sequence). V shed 5 bases and J 0 bases; nucleotides not matched to a gene: 19. TCRdb processed the 5' RACE reads anew with MiXCR; each CDR3 protein has one entry. The table includes about 35,000 distinct CDR3 sequences, about 5% detected once. There are many counts of this clonotype. The sequenced sample was whole blood. The clonotype originates from an adult who was a healthcare worker with PCR-confirmed SARS-CoV-2 infection or an uninfected control (not recorded which). The chain links TRBV7-9 to TRBJ2-1; 13 bases are a match to TRBD2. In DNA form, the CDR3 reads TGTGCCAGCAGCCCTAATATCGGGACTAGCGGGGTCCCGGCGAGCTCCTACAATGAGCAGTTCTTC. Translation: CASSPNIGTSGVPASSYNEQFF.